A selection of T cell receptor beta chains follows, all from one sample in a study of blood T cells in healthy people across ages. TCRdb re-analysed the 5' RACE reads in MiXCR, keeping a single row per CDR3 protein. Among approximately 810,000 distinct CDR3 sequences listed, around 36% were seen once. Material: blood. All receptors derive from a man between 18 and 29 years old in good health. CDR3s include the opening cysteine and the closing phenylalanine or tryptophan. A D gene is named only where the DNA matches it firmly. Clone size is stated in some rows and not others, as once, few, many or a class when expanded.

J | size | D | V | CDR3 | DNA
TRBJ2-7 | few | - | TRBV7-2 | CASSSQTASYEQYF | TGTGCCAGCAGCTCGCAGACAGCTTCCTACGAGCAGTACTTC
TRBJ2-7 | many | TRBD1 | TRBV6-5 | CASSSRTGGLYEQYF | TGTGCCAGCAGTTCCCGGACAGGGGGTCTCTACGAGCAGTACTTC
TRBJ2-3 | few | - | TRBV6-1 | CASSEGDGNTDTQYF | TGTGCCAGCAGTGAAGGCGACGGTAACACAGATACGCAGTATTTT
TRBJ2-5 | once | - | TRBV12-3/TRBV12-4 | CVSSQGVRETQYF | TGTGTCAGCAGTCAAGGGGTTCGGGAGACCCAGTACTTC
TRBJ1-1 | - | - | TRBV7-9 | CASSYQGQNTEAFF | TGTGCCAGCAGTTACCAGGGGCAGAACACTGAAGCTTTCTTT
TRBJ2-3 | few | TRBD2 | TRBV13 | CASSLKETSGNTDTQYF | TGTGCCAGCAGCTTAAAGGAGACTAGCGGTAACACAGATACGCAGTATTTT
TRBJ2-2 | - | - | TRBV12-3/TRBV12-4 | CASRASWGLTGFIAGELFF | TGTGCCAGCAGGGCAAGCTGGGGTTTGACTGGGTTTATAGCCGGGGAGCTGTTTTTT
TRBJ2-1 | - | TRBD2 | TRBV7-9 | CASRQDTQRGRGGLFF | TGTGCCAGCAGACAAGATACCCAGCGGGGGAGAGGAGGATTGTTCTTC
TRBJ1-2 | - | - | TRBV12-3/TRBV12-4 | CASSPYTYGYTF | TGTGCCAGCAGTCCCTACACCTATGGCTACACCTTC
TRBJ2-3 | - | TRBD1 | TRBV12-3/TRBV12-4 | CASSSGQGDTDTQYF | TGTGCCAGCAGTTCGGGACAGGGGGACACAGATACGCAGTATTTT
TRBJ2-7 | few | - | TRBV7-9 | CASSFPGAAPEQYF | TGTGCCAGCAGCTTTCCGGGGGCTGCGCCCGAGCAGTACTTC
TRBJ1-2 | few | TRBD1 | TRBV5-5 | CASSFWDRSDYGYTF | TGTGCCAGCAGCTTTTGGGACAGGAGTGACTATGGCTACACCTTC
TRBJ1-5 | many | - | TRBV12-5 | CATTGRVSNQPQHF | TGTGCCACAACAGGCCGAGTAAGCAATCAGCCCCAGCATTTT
TRBJ2-1 | few | - | TRBV4-3 | CASSQSGMGSSRNEQFF | TGCGCCAGCAGCCAATCAGGTATGGGAAGTTCGCGGAATGAGCAGTTCTTC
TRBJ1-6 | few | TRBD1 | TRBV5-5 | CASSSREQPGTELNSPLHF | TGTGCCAGCAGCTCACGAGAACAACCCGGGACAGAGCTTAATTCACCCCTCCACTTT
TRBJ1-2 | few | - | TRBV30 | CAWSPTGLAGYTF | TGTGCCTGGAGTCCCACCGGGTTGGCTGGCTACACCTTC
TRBJ2-1 | - | - | TRBV27 | CASSPTPSQAFNYNEQFF | TGTGCCAGCAGTCCCACCCCCAGCCAGGCCTTTAACTACAATGAGCAGTTCTTC
TRBJ2-3 | - | TRBD2 | TRBV12-3/TRBV12-4 | CASSPTSGSPDTQYF | TGTGCCAGCAGTCCTACTAGCGGGAGCCCAGATACGCAGTATTTT
TRBJ2-5 | many | - | TRBV7-2 | CASSSPRQYQETQYF | TGTGCCAGCAGCTCCCCCCGACAGTACCAAGAGACCCAGTACTTC
TRBJ2-1 | few | TRBD1 | TRBV5-1 | CASSLGVGQGSYNEQFF | TGCGCCAGCAGCTTGGGTGTGGGACAGGGATCCTACAATGAGCAGTTCTTC
TRBJ1-2 | - | - | TRBV20-1 | CSARDDGYTF | TGCAGTGCTAGAGATGATGGCTACACCTTC
TRBJ2-3 | - | TRBD2 | TRBV12-3/TRBV12-4 | CASSLGGGRVNTQYF | TGTGCCAGCAGTTTAGGCGGGGGGCGGGTAAATACGCAGTATTTT
TRBJ2-1 | - | - | TRBV12-3/TRBV12-4 | CASSPIGLPENNNEQFF | TGTGCCAGCAGTCCGATCGGACTACCGGAAAATAACAATGAGCAGTTCTTC
TRBJ2-4 | - | - | TRBV7-9 | CASSSRQNIQYF | TGTGCCAGCAGCTCGCGCCAAAACATTCAGTACTTC
TRBJ2-6 | - | - | TRBV12-3/TRBV12-4 | CASKFPGYSGANVLTF | TGTGCCAGCAAGTTCCCGGGATACTCTGGGGCCAACGTCCTGACTTTC
TRBJ1-6 | few | - | TRBV27 | CASSLSGFIDGPYSPLHF | TGTGCCAGCAGTTTATCGGGTTTTATCGACGGCCCCTATTCACCCCTCCACTTT
TRBJ2-2 | few | TRBD1 | TRBV25-1 | CASTEGTGDTGELFF | TGTGCCAGCACAGAGGGGACAGGGGACACCGGGGAGTTGTTTTTT
TRBJ2-7 | many | - | TRBV20-1 | CSALEADSPSHYEQYF | TGCAGTGCTCTGGAGGCGGATTCCCCTTCGCACTACGAGCAGTACTTC
TRBJ2-1 | few | - | TRBV15 | CATQYNEQFF | TGTGCCACCCAGTATAATGAGCAGTTCTTC
TRBJ1-6 | - | TRBD1 | TRBV12-3/TRBV12-4 | CASSLGGQTPLHF | TGTGCCAGCAGTTTAGGGGGACAGACACCCCTCCACTTT
TRBJ2-1 | - | TRBD2 | TRBV28 | CASLLAGGNYNEQFF | TGTGCCAGCCTACTAGCGGGAGGAAACTACAATGAGCAGTTCTTC
TRBJ2-5 | - | TRBD2 | TRBV4-2 | CASSQELRSGGHNEQYF | TGTGCCAGCAGCCAAGAGCTCCGCAGCGGGGGGCACAATGAGCAGTACTTC
TRBJ1-6 | many | - | TRBV12-3/TRBV12-4 | CASSGPNSPLHF | TGTGCCAGCAGCGGACCCAATTCACCCCTCCACTTT
TRBJ1-1 | - | - | TRBV5-5 | CASSWTGTSEAFF | TGTGCCAGCAGCTGGACCGGGACTTCTGAAGCTTTCTTT
TRBJ2-5 | few | - | TRBV20-1 | CSARDPAGFKETQYF | TGCAGTGCTAGAGATCCCGCGGGATTTAAAGAGACCCAGTACTTC
TRBJ1-4 | - | - | TRBV2 | CASNGNGEEKLFF | TGTGCCAGCAATGGGAACGGTGAGGAAAAACTGTTTTTT
TRBJ2-1 | many | - | TRBV5-1 | CASSPDGSPYNEQFF | TGCGCCAGCAGCCCGGACGGATCCCCCTACAATGAGCAGTTCTTC
TRBJ2-3 | few | - | TRBV12-3/TRBV12-4 | CASSLSVEDTQYF | TGTGCCAGCAGTTTATCGGTGGAGGATACGCAGTATTTT
TRBJ2-3 | - | - | TRBV27 | CASSRTDDTQYF | TGTGCCAGCAGCAGAACCGACGATACGCAGTATTTT
TRBJ2-7 | - | - | TRBV20-1 | CSAPGPLSSYNEQYF | TGCAGTGCGCCGGGCCCGCTAAGCTCCTACAATGAGCAGTACTTC
TRBJ2-3 | - | TRBD1 | TRBV6-5 | CASSYPWTGTDTQYF | TGTGCCAGCAGTTACCCCTGGACAGGAACAGATACGCAGTATTTT
TRBJ2-1 | - | - | TRBV5-1 | CASSLGGRIDNEQFF | TGCGCCAGCAGCTTGGGTGGCCGAATAGACAATGAGCAGTTCTTC
TRBJ1-2 | - | TRBD1 | TRBV2 | CARPRDRGRGNYGYTF | TGTGCCAGGCCCCGGGACAGGGGAAGGGGCAACTATGGCTACACCTTC
TRBJ2-7 | - | - | TRBV10-3 | CATRNRFYEQYF | TGTGCCACCCGGAACAGATTTTACGAGCAGTACTTC
TRBJ1-1 | few | TRBD1 | TRBV12-3/TRBV12-4 | CASSGQAPRDTEVFF | TGTGCCAGCAGCGGACAGGCCCCACGGGACACTGAAGTTTTCTTT
TRBJ2-3 | - | - | TRBV4-1 | CASSQDRFTDTQYF | TGCGCCAGCAGCCAAGATAGGTTTACAGATACGCAGTATTTT
TRBJ2-7 | many | TRBD2 | TRBV7-3 | CAKPSGGLSYEQYF | TGTGCCAAACCGAGCGGGGGCCTATCCTACGAGCAGTACTTC
TRBJ2-3 | - | TRBD2 | TRBV5-1 | CASSSDPGLEFTDTQYF | TGCGCCAGCAGCTCGGACCCGGGACTAGAATTCACAGATACGCAGTATTTT
TRBJ1-1 | few | - | TRBV7-2 | CASSLGHKNTEAFF | TGTGCCAGCAGCTTGGGACATAAGAACACTGAAGCTTTCTTT
TRBJ1-5 | - | - | TRBV6-1 | CASTEGMSNQPQHF | TGTGCCAGCACCGAGGGCATGAGCAATCAGCCCCAGCATTTT
TRBJ1-1 | - | TRBD1 | TRBV14 | CASGRDRSIAEAFF | TGTGCCAGCGGCCGGGACAGGTCCATCGCTGAAGCTTTCTTT
TRBJ2-4 | - | - | TRBV20-1 | CSARGRQGPPLAKNIQYF | TGCAGTGCTAGAGGCCGGCAGGGACCTCCTCTAGCCAAAAACATTCAGTACTTC
TRBJ1-5 | - | - | TRBV7-2 | CASSFLFNPNQSQHF | TGTGCCAGCAGCTTCCTCTTTAATCCCAATCAGTCCCAGCATTTT
TRBJ1-2 | - | TRBD1 | TRBV12-3/TRBV12-4 | CASSPTNRGYYGYTF | TGTGCCAGCAGTCCTACCAACAGGGGTTACTATGGCTACACCTTC
TRBJ1-2 | - | - | TRBV4-2 | CASSQDFGAGTHGYTF | TGTGCCAGCAGCCAAGATTTCGGGGCAGGGACCCATGGCTACACCTTC